These T cell receptor beta chains were read from a single sample in a study of OX40 agonist ivuxolimab in advanced cancers. Profiled with immunoSEQ multiplex PCR; TCRdb holds only in-frame clones, not every one. Of some 8,000 clones in the sample, about 80% were seen once. The specimen was CD4+ or CD8+ T cells sorted from blood, collected in a trial of the OX40 agonist ivuxolimab. The receptor source for this set is an adult with an advanced solid tumor such as melanoma, head and neck, liver or kidney cancer. CDR3s include the opening cysteine and the closing phenylalanine or tryptophan. The order of the fields is V gene, J gene, D gene, clone size, CDR3 DNA, CDR3 protein. The D gene is left open where the match is weak. Some rows mark clone size as missing; the rest say once, few, many or name a class of expanded clone.

>TRBV9|TRBJ2-1|.|.
TGTGCCAGCAGCGTAGAGGGCAGGACCCAGTTCTTC
CASSVEGRTQFF
>TRBV6-6|TRBJ2-7|.|.
TGTGCCAGCAGTTACCGGGGGAGCTCCTACGAGCAGTACTTC
CASSYRGSSYEQYF
>TRBV7-9|TRBJ1-3|TRBD1|.
TGTGCCAGCAGCTTAGGAACAGGGGGCTCCCGCTCTGGAAACACCATATATTTT
CASSLGTGGSRSGNTIYF
>TRBV4-2|TRBJ2-7|TRBD1|.
TGTGCCAGCAGCCAAGAGGAGACAGGGTCCTACGAGCAGTACTTC
CASSQEETGSYEQYF
>TRBV7-9|TRBJ1-2|.|few
TGTGCCAGCAGTGGCGGGGTTCACTATGGCTACACCTTC
CASSGGVHYGYTF
>TRBV13|TRBJ2-7|TRBD1|few
TGTGCCAGCAGCTCCGACAGGGTCGAGCAGTACTTC
CASSSDRVEQYF
>TRBV27|TRBJ2-7|.|.
TGTGCCAGCAGTCGGACTGCATCCCTGCGGTACGAGCAGTACTTC
CASSRTASLRYEQYF
>TRBV7-9|TRBJ1-5|.|.
TGTGCCAGCAGCTTAGGGGGATCTCAGCCCCAGCATTTT
CASSLGGSQPQHF
>TRBV25-1|TRBJ2-7|TRBD1|.
TGTGCCAGCAGTGGAGGCCCAGGACAGGGGCTACCCTACGAGCAGTACTTC
CASSGGPGQGLPYEQYF
>TRBV6-5|TRBJ1-2|.|.
TGTGCCACCCGTGTCGGAGCGCTTGGCTACACCTTC
CATRVGALGYTF
>TRBV27|TRBJ2-1|.|.
TGTGCCAGCAGTTTATCCCCACGGGGGAGCTCCTACAATGAGCAGTTCTTC
CASSLSPRGSSYNEQFF
>TRBV6-5|TRBJ1-5|.|.
TGTGCCAGCAGTTACTCGAGCTGGCAGCCCCAGCATTTT
CASSYSSWQPQHF
>TRBV6-1|TRBJ2-5|.|few
TGTGCCAGCAGTGATTACCGGGAACAAGAGACCCAGTACTTC
CASSDYREQETQYF
>TRBV6-5|TRBJ1-2|TRBD1|.
TGTGCCAGCAGTTACCCGGGACAGGGCTACTATGGCTACACCTTC
CASSYPGQGYYGYTF
>TRBV21-1|TRBJ1-1|.|.
TGTGCCAGCACCCCGAGCGGCAGTGGAGAAGCTTTCTTT
CASTPSGSGEAFF
>TRBV6-5|TRBJ2-7|.|medium-sized
TGTGCCAGCAGTTACTCGAAGGAGAAGCCAAGCTACGAGCAGTACTTC
CASSYSKEKPSYEQYF
>TRBV9|TRBJ2-3|TRBD2|.
TGTGCCAGCAGCGTAGAGGGAGCGGGGGGGCCTTATGATACGCAGTATTTT
CASSVEGAGGPYDTQYF
>TRBV2|TRBJ1-2|.|medium-sized
TGTGCCAGCAGTGATTGGCAGGGAGTGTCCTATGGCTACACCTTC
CASSDWQGVSYGYTF
>TRBV4-3|TRBJ1-1|.|.
TGCGCCAGCAGCCAAGGACAGCAGAACACTGAAGCTTTCTTT
CASSQGQQNTEAFF
>TRBV4-1|TRBJ1-2|.|.
TGCGCCAGCAGCCAAGTGGGAACCTATGGCTACACCTTC
CASSQVGTYGYTF
>TRBV27|TRBJ2-3|.|.
TGTGCCAGCAGTTCTGAACCGGGGCCCTTGGGGGCCACAGATACGCAGTATTTT
CASSSEPGPLGATDTQYF
>TRBV7-9|TRBJ2-3|TRBD2|.
TGTGCCAGCAGCTCATGGACTAGCGGGGGGGCCTTCGAGTCTGATACGCAGTATTTT
CASSSWTSGGAFESDTQYF
>TRBV10-1|TRBJ1-1|.|.
TGCGCCAGCAGTGAGTCAATCGGGTGGGCGAACACTGAAGCTTTCTTT
CASSESIGWANTEAFF
>TRBV19|TRBJ2-3|.|.
TGTGCCAGTAGTATAGACCACCTCACAGATACGCAGTATTTT
CASSIDHLTDTQYF
>TRBV27|TRBJ2-7|.|.
TGTGCCAGCAGTCCCGGGACTCTAAACGAGCAGTACTTC
CASSPGTLNEQYF
>TRBV7-9|TRBJ2-3|.|.
TGTGCCAGCAGCTTGGTGTGGCGGACAGATACGCAGTATTTT
CASSLVWRTDTQYF
>TRBV7-9|TRBJ2-3|.|.
TGTGCCAGCAGCTTAGAGCGTGGCACAGATACGCAGTATTTT
CASSLERGTDTQYF
>TRBV7-3|TRBJ2-1|.|medium-sized
TGTGCCAGCAGCCCTTCCTTGGGGGCACTCCATGAGCAGTTCTTC
CASSPSLGALHEQFF
>TRBV7-3|TRBJ1-2|.|.
TGTGCCAGCAGCTTAGTGGAGGATGGCTACACCTTC
CASSLVEDGYTF
>TRBV2|TRBJ2-7|.|.
TGTGCCAGCAGGGGTTACGAGCAGTACTTC
CASRGYEQYF
>TRBV7-2|TRBJ2-7|.|.
TGTGCCAGCAGCTCCCCGGGGGCGGTTTACGAGCAGTACTTC
CASSSPGAVYEQYF
>TRBV6-1|TRBJ1-1|.|.
TGTGCCAGCAGTGAAACAGAGAACACTGAAGCTTTCTTT
CASSETENTEAFF
>TRBV1|TRBJ1-5|.|.
TGCACCAGCAGCCAACTCAGACAGGGAGGTTTATGCAATCAGCCCCAGCATTTT
CTSSQLRQGGLCNQPQHF